These T cell receptor beta chains were read from a single sample in a study of Graves' ophthalmopathy and Graves' hyperthyroidism. TCRdb re-analysed the multiplex PCR reads in MiXCR, keeping a single row per CDR3 protein. The sample holds fewer than 600,000 distinct CDR3 sequences, about an eighth seen once. What was sequenced was blood. Receptors were obtained from a woman in her 30s with Graves' ophthalmopathy. The CDR3 runs from the conserved cysteine through the conserved F or W. The D gene is left open where the match is weak. Rows may omit the clone size; those that give it use once, few, many or a size class.

J | V | size | D | CDR3 | DNA
TRBJ1-2 | TRBV3-1 | - | - | CASSQNSLPGGYTF | TGTGCCAGCAGCCAAAATAGCCTACCTGGGGGCTACACCTTC
TRBJ2-7 | TRBV20-1 | few | - | CSADEESSYEQYF | TGCAGTGCCGATGAGGAAAGCTCCTACGAGCAGTACTTC
TRBJ2-7 | TRBV5-8 | few | - | CASSLAPGLGYEQYF | TGTGCCAGCAGCTTGGCACCGGGTCTCGGCTACGAGCAGTACTTC
TRBJ2-5 | TRBV4-1 | many | - | CASSQAQSGVLETQYF | TGCGCCAGCAGCCAGGCGCAATCAGGGGTGTTGGAGACCCAGTACTTC
TRBJ1-1 | TRBV12-3/TRBV12-4 | many | TRBD1 | CASSLGRGTGRTEAFF | TGTGCCAGCAGTTTGGGGCGGGGGACAGGGAGGACTGAAGCTTTCTTT
TRBJ2-5 | TRBV5-1 | - | - | CASSLTVVRHEETQYF | TGCGCCAGCAGCTTGACAGTAGTTCGTCATGAAGAGACCCAGTACTTC
TRBJ1-1 | TRBV11-1 | many | TRBD1 | CASSLEGTGGTEAFF | TGTGCCAGCAGCTTAGAGGGGACAGGGGGCACTGAAGCTTTCTTT
TRBJ1-5 | TRBV12-3/TRBV12-4 | many | TRBD1 | CASGPRGQGENSNQPQHF | TGTGCCAGCGGACCCCGTGGACAGGGGGAAAATAGCAATCAGCCCCAGCATTTT
TRBJ2-2 | TRBV30 | many | - | CAWRRTGELFF | TGTGCCTGGCGGAGGACCGGGGAGCTGTTTTTT
TRBJ2-4 | TRBV11-1 | many | TRBD1 | CASSPDRDVAKNIQYF | TGTGCCAGCAGCCCCGACAGGGACGTAGCCAAAAACATTCAGTACTTC
TRBJ2-5 | TRBV4-1 | many | TRBD1 | CASSHPGRDRVQETQYF | TGCGCCAGCAGCCACCCCGGAAGGGACAGGGTTCAAGAGACCCAGTACTTC
TRBJ1-2 | TRBV5-5 | many | - | CASILRPELTNYGYTF | TGTGCCAGCATTCTCCGGCCGGAGCTAACTAACTATGGCTACACCTTC
TRBJ2-2 | TRBV12-3/TRBV12-4 | many | - | CASSLLADYTGELFF | TGTGCCAGCAGTTTACTGGCGGATTACACCGGGGAGCTGTTTTTT
TRBJ2-5 | TRBV6-1 | many | TRBD2 | CASSEERGVYQETQYF | TGTGCCAGCAGTGAGGAGCGGGGAGTCTATCAAGAGACCCAGTACTTC
TRBJ1-5 | TRBV11-2 | many | - | CASSLGTDQPQHF | TGTGCCAGCAGCTTAGGAACAGATCAGCCCCAGCATTTT
TRBJ2-2 | TRBV20-1 | - | - | CSARDRYSPGELFF | TGCAGTGCTAGAGATAGATACTCGCCCGGGGAGCTGTTTTTT
TRBJ1-2 | TRBV24-1 | many | TRBD1 | CATSDVGTGYGYTF | TGTGCCACCAGTGATGTCGGGACAGGCTATGGCTACACCTTC
TRBJ2-5 | TRBV4-1 | - | - | CASSGDTAQETQYF | TGCGCCAGCAGTGGGGATACAGCACAAGAGACCCAGTACTTC
TRBJ2-2 | TRBV7-2 | many | TRBD1 | CASRRQGTNTGELFF | TGTGCCAGCAGAAGACAGGGGACCAACACCGGGGAGCTGTTTTTT
TRBJ2-2 | TRBV19 | many | - | CASSQPRRGGTGELFF | TGTGCCAGTAGTCAACCCCGCCGAGGCGGCACCGGGGAGCTGTTTTTT
TRBJ1-1 | TRBV5-1 | many | TRBD1 | CASSLGDRGVTEAFF | TGCGCCAGCAGCTTGGGGGACAGGGGCGTCACTGAAGCTTTCTTT
TRBJ1-2 | TRBV27 | many | TRBD1 | CASSPSGAGGLYGYTF | TGTGCCAGCAGTCCCTCGGGGGCAGGGGGCTTGTATGGCTACACCTTC
TRBJ2-7 | TRBV24-1 | many | - | CATSGGLESAYEQYF | TGTGCCACCAGTGGGGGGCTCGAGTCGGCCTACGAGCAGTACTTC
TRBJ2-5 | TRBV5-1 | many | TRBD2 | CASSLLQGLQETQYF | TGCGCCAGCAGCTTGTTGCAGGGACTACAAGAGACCCAGTACTTC
TRBJ1-2 | TRBV20-1 | many | - | CSADLGLPSGVTF | TGCAGTGCTGACTTGGGACTCCCCTCAGGGGTCACCTTC
TRBJ1-5 | TRBV27 | few | - | CASAPGSSNQPQHF | TGTGCCAGCGCCCCGGGTAGTAGCAATCAGCCCCAGCATTTT
TRBJ1-1 | TRBV28 | many | - | CASSSQGQPLPTEAFF | TGTGCCAGCAGTTCGCAAGGACAGCCACTACCCACTGAAGCTTTCTTT
TRBJ2-7 | TRBV2 | - | TRBD2 | CASMDSSGRFYEQYF | TGTGCCAGCATGGATTCTAGCGGGAGGTTCTACGAGCAGTACTTC
TRBJ1-5 | TRBV5-1 | many | - | CASSKDPSNQPQHF | TGCGCCAGCAGCAAGGATCCTAGCAATCAGCCCCAGCATTTT
TRBJ2-7 | TRBV7-2 | many | - | CASRGDYEQYF | TGTGCCAGCAGGGGAGACTACGAGCAGTACTTC
TRBJ2-2 | TRBV25-1 | many | - | CASSDGGHGELFF | TGTGCCAGCAGTGACGGGGGTCACGGGGAGCTGTTTTTT
TRBJ2-2 | TRBV4-1 | many | - | CASSQDQARLGGELFF | TGCGCCAGCAGCCAAGATCAGGCTAGACTAGGCGGGGAGCTGTTTTTT
TRBJ2-2 | TRBV4-2 | - | TRBD2 | CASSQGLAGAAGELFF | TGTGCCAGCAGCCAAGGACTAGCGGGGGCCGCCGGGGAGCTGTTTTTT
TRBJ2-5 | TRBV10-1 | many | TRBD2 | CATPKASGPQETQYF | TGCGCCACCCCTAAGGCTAGCGGACCGCAAGAGACCCAGTACTTC
TRBJ1-2 | TRBV11-1 | - | TRBD1 | CASSLVIPLRGQNYGYTF | TGTGCCAGCAGCTTAGTAATCCCTTTGAGGGGACAGAACTATGGCTACACCTTC
TRBJ1-2 | TRBV12-3/TRBV12-4 | many | TRBD1 | CASVSGQNYGYTF | TGTGCCAGTGTCTCGGGACAGAACTATGGCTACACCTTC
TRBJ1-1 | TRBV11-1 | - | - | CASKRGVNTEAFF | TGTGCCAGCAAACGGGGGGTAAACACTGAAGCTTTCTTT
TRBJ1-2 | TRBV28 | many | TRBD1 | CASSFPTGLANYGYTF | TGTGCCAGCAGTTTCCCGACAGGGCTCGCTAACTATGGCTACACCTTC
TRBJ2-7 | TRBV30 | many | - | CAWSPLRRYEQYF | TGTGCCTGGAGTCCCCTAAGGAGGTACGAGCAGTACTTC
TRBJ2-4 | TRBV7-8 | few | - | CASGVGGAKNIQYF | TGTGCCAGCGGGGTAGGGGGAGCCAAAAACATTCAGTACTTC
TRBJ1-5 | TRBV18 | many | - | CASSPRQPQHF | TGTGCCAGCTCACCGCGGCAGCCCCAGCATTTT
TRBJ2-7 | TRBV28 | many | - | CATRGGMFSEQYF | TGTGCCACCAGGGGGGGGATGTTCAGCGAGCAGTACTTC
TRBJ1-2 | TRBV10-3 | many | - | CAISGRGGYGYTF | TGTGCCATCAGTGGCAGGGGAGGTTATGGCTACACCTTC
TRBJ2-1 | TRBV7-9 | few | - | CASGVYNEQFF | TGTGCCAGCGGGGTTTACAATGAGCAGTTCTTC
TRBJ2-7 | TRBV28 | many | TRBD2 | CASRRLAGEVYEQYF | TGTGCCAGCAGGAGGCTAGCGGGAGAGGTCTACGAGCAGTACTTC
TRBJ2-7 | TRBV20-1 | few | - | CSAFPGRGDNEQYF | TGCAGTGCTTTTCCGGGACGCGGGGATAACGAGCAGTACTTC
TRBJ1-6 | TRBV2 | - | - | CASGVGDSPLHF | TGTGCCAGTGGGGTGGGAGATTCACCCCTCCACTTT
TRBJ2-7 | TRBV6-5 | many | - | CASSYSRRRSSYEQYF | TGTGCCAGCAGTTACTCGCGGCGGAGAAGCTCCTACGAGCAGTACTTC
TRBJ2-7 | TRBV18 | - | - | CASSPRQGFSDEQYF | TGTGCCAGCTCACCACGGCAGGGTTTTTCGGACGAGCAGTACTTC
TRBJ1-1 | TRBV15 | many | - | CATSRERLEAFF | TGTGCCACCAGCAGAGAACGCCTAGAAGCTTTCTTT
TRBJ2-5 | TRBV7-3 | many | - | CASSLQGLGETQYF | TGTGCCAGCAGCCTCCAGGGTTTAGGGGAGACCCAGTACTTC
TRBJ1-5 | TRBV6-5 | once | - | CASSYSMAVYQPQHF | TGTGCCAGCAGTTACTCGATGGCAGTTTATCAGCCCCAGCATTTT
TRBJ2-7 | TRBV6-1 | many | TRBD2 | CASTGRDYLYEQYF | TGTGCCAGCACAGGCCGGGACTACCTCTACGAGCAGTACTTC